Shown below are 21 T cell receptor beta chains from a single sample sequenced in a study of blood T cell repertoires in COVID-19. Sequencing used immunoSEQ multiplex PCR; TCRdb keeps in-frame clones, though not all of them. Of tens of thousands of clones in the sample, around nine tenths were seen once. The sequenced material came from peripheral blood. These receptors were collected from a woman in her sixties with acute or convalescent COVID-19.

The rearrangement joins TRBV3-1 (or the pseudogene TRBV3-2) to TRBJ1-2, with 7 bases matching TRBD1. CDR3 length equals 15 residues. V trimming: 0 bases; J trimming: 6 bases; junction bases outside the gene matches: 7. Germline V gene sequence: CDR1 LGHDT, CDR2 YNNKEL (reference sequence). In DNA form, the CDR3 reads TGTGCCAGCAGCCAAGATCTGGGGACAGCAGATGGCTACACCTTC. Translating gives CASSQDLGTADGYTF.

V usage is TRBV6-5 and J usage is TRBJ1-5; 9 bases line up with TRBD1. Per germline, CDR1 MNHEY and CDR2 SVGAGI. V gave up 0 bases and J gave up 7 bases; unmatched junction bases: 4. This CDR3 contains 15 residues. CDR3 amino acids: CASSYSGQGTQPQHF. The CDR3 DNA follows: TGTGCCAGCAGTTACTCGGGACAGGGCACCCAGCCCCAGCATTTT.

The rearrangement uses TRBV3-1 (or the pseudogene TRBV3-2) and TRBJ2-7; D remains unclear. Germline CDR1 LGHDT, CDR2 YNNKEL (reference sequence). The CDR3 is 12 residues long. Trimming removed 4 bases at V and 0 bases at J, with 4 bases between. The chain's CDR3 is CASSPSSYEQYF. As DNA, the CDR3 is TGTGCCAGCAGCCCCAGCTCCTACGAGCAGTACTTC.

CDR3 DNA sequence: TGTGCCAGCTCAGGGGCAGAAAACACTGAAGCTTTCTTT. This codes for CASSGAENTEAFF. This rearrangement joins TRBV18 to TRBJ1-1; tentative D call: TRBD1 (5 bases). Germline V gene lookup returns CDR1 KGHSH and CDR2 LQKENI. This CDR3 region has 13 residues. V was shortened by 5 bases and J by 2 bases, with 9 bases between the two germline ends. The complete variable domain, with remaining parts taken from reference TRBV18 and TRBJ1-1, reads NAGVMQNPRHLVRRRGQEARLRCSPMKGHSHVYWYRQLPEEGLKFMVYLQKENIIDESGMPKERFSAEFPKEGPSILRIQQVVRGDSAAYFCASSGAENTEAFFGQGTRLTVV.

The chain couples TRBV11-2 to TRBJ1-5; D not resolved. The germline V gene has CDR1 SGHAT and CDR2 FQNNGV. V was clipped by 0 bases and J by 6 bases, with 6 bases between them. The CDR3 length is 13 residues. CDR3 region: CASSLERGQPQHF. DNA of the CDR3: TGTGCCAGCAGCTTAGAGCGGGGTCAGCCCCAGCATTTT.

This clone was counted between two and nine times. The chain couples TRBV13 to TRBJ1-1; 10 bases fit TRBD1. V gave up 4 bases and J gave up 5 bases; unmatched junction bases: 7. The CDR3 runs 15 residues. Germline CDR1 is PRHDT and CDR2 is FYEKMQ (reference sequence). As DNA, the CDR3 is TGTGCCAGCAGCTCTCGGACAGGGGGAGGGACTGAAGCTTTCTTT. Translated, it gives CASSSRTGGGTEAFF. Variable domain in full (rest from reference TRBV13 and TRBJ1-1): AAGVIQSPRHLIKEKRETATLKCYPIPRHDTVYWYQQGPGQDPQFLISFYEKMQSDKGSIPDRFSAQQFSDYHSELNMSSLELGDSALYFCASSSRTGGGTEAFFGQGTRLTVV.

This chain joins TRBV18 and TRBJ1-3, with 7 bases identical to TRBD1. The V gene's germline CDR1 is KGHSH and CDR2 LQKENI. This CDR3 region has 19 residues. V shed 3 bases, J shed 0 bases, and the junction held 14 bases outside the gene matches. Here the CDR3 reads CASSPGQPQWGNSGNTIYF. In DNA, the CDR3 is TGTGCCAGCTCACCGGGACAGCCGCAGTGGGGGAACTCTGGAAACACCATATATTTT.

The table lists this clone with a count of one. V and J are TRBV12-5 and TRBJ2-7; no clear D gene. The germline V gene has CDR1 LGHNT and CDR2 FRNRAP. The germline V and J ends were trimmed by 0 bases and 3 bases, with 9 bases remaining between them. The CDR3 is 14 residues long. CDR3 protein: CASGLVQNNYEQYF. CDR3 coding DNA: TGTGCTAGTGGTTTGGTACAAAACAACTACGAGCAGTACTTC.

V and J are TRBV2 and TRBJ1-3; 9 nucleotides line up with TRBD1. The CDR3 sequence is 16 residues long. Germline trimming cut 1 base from V and 3 bases from J; bases unmatched to any gene: 4. Per germline, CDR1 SNHLY and CDR2 FYNNEI. DNA of the CDR3: TGTGCCAGCAGTGAAGTAGGGACAGGGATTGGAAACACCATATATTTT. Its translation: CASSEVGTGIGNTIYF.

The rearrangement uses TRBV6-1 and TRBJ2-1, with TRBD1 as a possible D gene (5 bases). Germline V lookup: CDR1 MNHNS, CDR2 SASEGT. The CDR3 has 14 amino acids. Trimming removed 2 bases at V and 9 bases at J, with 14 bases between. The CDR3, as DNA: TGTGCCAGCAGTGAACCGGCAGGGCTTGGTGAGCAGTTCTTC. Translating it yields CASSEPAGLGEQFF.

The chain uses TRBV30 and TRBJ1-2; tentatively, D is TRBD1 (6 bases). The CDR3 consists of 14 residues. Germline values: CDR1 GTSNPN, CDR2 SVGIG (reference sequence). With 2 bases removed from V and 4 bases from J, the gap between germline ends came to 14 bases. CDR3 loop: CAWSPPDRFYGYTF. CDR3 DNA sequence: TGTGCCTGGAGTCCTCCCGACAGGTTCTATGGCTACACCTTC.

The chain has TRBV24-1 and TRBJ2-3, with 9 bases lining up with TRBD1. V lost 5 bases and J lost 1; bases outside the gene matches: 12. This CDR3 spans 18 amino acids. CDR1 is KGHDR, CDR2 SFDVKD, per germline. CDR3 coding DNA: TGTGCCACCAGTGGTCCATCCTCACAGGGGGCGGGCACAGATACGCAGTATTTT. This codes for CATSGPSSQGAGTDTQYF.

The V call is TRBV6-2 or TRBV6-3, the J call TRBJ1-4, with TRBD1 identical over 10 bases. CDR1 MNHEY and CDR2 SVGEGT come from the germline V gene. The V segment lost 5 bases and the J segment 7 bases; nucleotides outside the gene matches: 7. The CDR3 has 15 amino acids. DNA of the CDR3: TGTGCCAGCAGTAAACGGACAGGGGGAACTGAAAAACTGTTTTTT. Translation gives CASSKRTGGTEKLFF.

The genes are TRBV14 and TRBJ2-1; 10 bases match TRBD1. The ends lost 1 base at V and 9 bases at J; junction bases unmatched: 12. This CDR3 contains 17 residues. Germline assignment: CDR1 SGHDN and CDR2 FVKESK. The CDR3 nucleotides read TGTGCCAGCAGCCAAGTTGTGGCCGGGACAGGGGTTCTTGAGCAGTTCTTC. Its protein is CASSQVVAGTGVLEQFF.

The chain recombines TRBV5-1 with TRBJ2-3; a weak D match, TRBD1 (5 bases). From germline, CDR1 is SGHRS and CDR2 YFSETQ. Trimming left V 1 base short and J 4 bases short, with 10 bases between. The CDR3 loop spans 14 amino acids. The CDR3 here is CASSLPREADTQYF. The DNA for the CDR3 is TGCGCCAGCAGCTTGCCCAGGGAAGCAGATACGCAGTATTTT.

This chain links TRBV3-1 (or the pseudogene TRBV3-2) with TRBJ2-2; 8 positions match TRBD1. This CDR3 is 17 amino acids long. The J segment lost 4 bases and the V segment lost 6 bases, leaving 13 bases of the junction unmatched. CDR1 is LGHDT and CDR2 is YNNKEL in the germline V gene (reference sequence). DNA for the CDR3: TGTGCCAGCAGTCATATCTCAGGGGGCAGTGGCACCGGGGAGCTGTTTTTT. Residues: CASSHISGGSGTGELFF.

The rearrangement joins TRBV6-5 to TRBJ1-2, with TRBD1 identical over 10 bases. The V gene's germline CDR1 is MNHEY and CDR2 SVGAGI. V was pared by 4 bases and J by 2 bases, with 4 bases of the junction left unmatched. The CDR3 covers 15 residues. The CDR3 loop is CASSSPGQGNYGYTF. The CDR3 nucleotides read TGTGCCAGCAGTTCCCCGGGACAGGGGAACTATGGCTACACCTTC.

In nucleotides, the CDR3 is TGTGCCATCAGTGCAGGGACATCGTCCTACAATGAGCAGTTCTTC. Translated: CAISAGTSSYNEQFF. J is TRBJ2-1 and V is TRBV10-3; tentatively, D is TRBD1 (6 bases). Trimming removed 4 bases at V and 1 base at J, with 11 bases between. Germline lookup yields CDR1 ENHRY and CDR2 SYGVKD. The CDR3 totals 15 residues.

This rearrangement joins TRBV2 to TRBJ1-5, with D possibly being TRBD1 (5 bases). There are 13 residues in the CDR3. V was trimmed by 8 bases and J by 6 bases, leaving 14 bases between them. CDR1 SNHLY and CDR2 FYNNEI come from the germline V gene. The chain's CDR3 is CASRGGTGQPQHF. CDR3 bases: TGTGCCAGCCGCGGCGGGACGGGTCAGCCCCAGCATTTT.

The genes are TRBV11-2 and TRBJ1-2; no clear D gene. Germline assignment: CDR1 SGHAT and CDR2 FQNNGV. This CDR3 has 14 residues. V lost 1 base to trimming and J lost 2 bases, with 8 bases between them. The CDR3 DNA is TGTGCCAGCAGCTTAGGTAATAGAAACTATGGCTACACCTTC. It codes for CASSLGNRNYGYTF.

The CDR3 DNA sequence: TGTGCCAGCAGTACCCCGCAGGGCGAAGCTTTCTTT. Protein: CASSTPQGEAFF. The rearrangement joins TRBV28 to TRBJ1-1; possible D gene TRBD1, 5 bases. This CDR3 is built from 12 residues. Germline V lookup: CDR1 MDHEN, CDR2 SYDVKM. V dropped 5 bases and J dropped 8 bases, with 12 bases sitting between them.